This T cell receptor (beta chain) comes out of a study of cytomegalovirus exposure and HLA in healthy donors (dated by TCRdb to about 2017). With respect to the entire study: An earlier analysis of some 550 of the donors reported 250 to 350 Gb of sequence data and 120 million or so unique TCR beta sequences from 150 million to 200 million T cells. Around 300 gigabases of sequencing data and tens of millions of unique TCR sequences were included in an early release covering around 650 HLA-typed donors. Of the roughly 430 genotyped donors, about 80% fell in the genetic ancestry cluster associated with self-reported Caucasian donors. The study aimed to test whether cataloging public T cell receptors could reveal signatures of past pathogen exposure. Using immunosequencing, the study profiled T cell repertoires from about 610 subjects and related those repertoires to cytomegalovirus serostatus. In addition to the first cohort of hundreds of subjects, a separate validation cohort of approximately 130 different subjects was used. To predict cytomegalovirus infection status, the study combined high-throughput TCR immunosequencing, statistical association of individual TCRs with disease status, and machine learning. In a later analysis, previously published TCR beta repertoires from 670 or so donors were re-analyzed and high-resolution HLA genotyping was added so that TCR occurrence patterns could be studied. In the later analysis, no new phenotypic data were used to find candidate immune exposures; instead, reliance was placed on TCR beta sequences and their occurrence across donors. An earlier analysis of 450 to 750 of the donors used high-throughput TCR beta sequencing to judge whether each TCR beta V gene segment behaved as functional or pseudogenic. Donor age, sex, ethnicity and CMV serostatus were compiled alongside the repertoire data. A later genetic analysis used genome-wide SNP genotypes for about 65% of the 666 donors, treating that subset as a discovery cohort. All discovery cohort repertoires had been generated on a single sequencing platform. HLA typing included class I and class II loci at four-digit resolution. The number of typed donors differed by locus: about 620-640 for A, B, C, DRB1 and DQB1; approximately 540 for DQA1; some 590 for DPA1; and about 470 for DPB1. About five DR-DQ haplotypes were handled as single units for association and clustering because linkage in the cohort was strong. Among around 400 genotyped donors of the cohort, an average of approximately 230,000 unique TCR beta nucleotide sequences were sequenced per donor, approximately 20% of them non-productive.

General study outcomes and caveats: A later analysis found that TCR association rates varied across HLA loci, with DRB1 alleles showing the most associated TCRs and HLA-C alleles the fewest. A further reported finding was that TCR beta sequences accurately predicted the HLA-A and HLA-B alleles for most subjects in the first cohort. According to the authors, the approach could potentially be generalized to other disease states and immunological phenotypes. Correlated functional status among segregating V segments might be attributable to linkage disequilibrium, but an unknown experimental factor could not be ruled out. Some IMGT-functional V segments, including TRBV6-2 and TRBV6-3, could not be distinguished by the 87-base-pair reads and were therefore excluded. In a later analysis, 15,000 to 20,000 TCR beta sequences were associated with specific HLA alleles at a false discovery rate of 0.05. Compared with the 666-donor mean, donors in an Asian-associated ancestry cluster had fewer N-insertions in productive TCRs, according to a later genetic analysis. Because counts were too low, around 17 rarely observed V segments, including chromosome 9 orphons, were left out of the earlier analysis of over 550 of the donors. A few of the identified cytomegalovirus-associated TCR beta chains were confirmed in vitro to be specific for cytomegalovirus antigens. A cluster of highly shared sequence variants was judged likely to be a technical artifact of the sequencing pipeline. While some public TCRs were present in many individuals, most TCR sequences turned up only very rarely across donors. The study gave a list of 150 to 200 TCR beta chains associated with cytomegalovirus. HLA typing was unavailable for some donors at each locus, so association tests used only the typed subset. A later analysis found that most CMV-associated TCR beta chains appeared HLA-restricted, with HLA associations seemingly driven largely by CMV exposure. In an earlier analysis of 587 of the donors, most TCR beta V segments appeared in productive rearrangements about 87% or about 30% of the time, broadly matching IMGT annotations. Sequencing depth was assumed to be roughly uniform across donors in the presence/absence analyses, though that assumption may not hold. An association between a missense DCLRE1C variant and V-gene and J-gene trimming of TCR beta chains was found in a later genetic analysis and replicated in an independent cohort. In this cohort, only TCR beta chains were sequenced, and detectable features were limited by the absence of alpha or paired-chain data. In both the original and validation cohorts, the classifier was reported to diagnose cytomegalovirus status with high specificity and sensitivity. In a later analysis, HLA-associated TCR beta chains were found to be more clonally expanded and to have lower generation probabilities than equally common non-associated chains. A later analysis reported that several top co-occurrence clusters appeared linked to parvovirus B19, influenza, CMV and Epstein-Barr virus. Strong co-occurrence of HLA alleles, especially DR and DQ, made assigning TCR associations to individual alleles difficult. Immune exposure information for the cohort was limited to CMV serostatus.

Library preparation employed the immunoSEQ multiplex PCR assay. The multiplex PCR relied on a mix of 60 forward primers for TCR Vbeta segments and 13 reverse primers for TCR Jbeta segments. The CDR3 region of rearranged TCR beta genes was amplified from genomic DNA with a multiplex PCR assay. On the Illumina HiSeq System, the amplified TCR beta libraries were sequenced as 87-base-pair reads. The original pipeline was this. In a later analysis, approximately 74 million unique TCR beta chains were counted across the approximately 640 repertoires, and approximately 11 million of these chains were shared by at least two donors. To remove PCR and sequencing errors, raw reads were error-corrected and collapsed into unique sequences using a nearest-neighbor algorithm that merged closely related sequences. To assign V, D and J gene segments, CDR3 sequences were aligned to IMGT reference sequences. Each retained sequence needed at least a six-nucleotide match to both a V gene segment and a J gene segment. A rearrangement was called productive if the CDR3 had no stop codons and remained in frame with V and J, and every other rearrangement was called non-productive. CDR3 was defined according to IMGT convention as the region running from the second conserved V-encoded cysteine to the conserved J-encoded phenylalanine. The earlier analysis of 587 of the donors excluded any sequence lacking an unambiguous match to a single V gene segment. In an earlier analysis of 587 of the donors, V segments were called functional above 56.7% productive rearrangements and were called segregating when the between-donor standard deviation exceeded 5%. A statistical classification framework was developed to diagnose cytomegalovirus status using the catalog of TCR beta chain sequences. V and J gene assignment, in a later analysis, came from comparing TCR nucleotide sequences with IMGT/GENE-DB human TR gene sequences. A later analysis assigned CDR3 sequences and most-parsimonious VDJ recombination scenarios with the TCRdist pipeline. In a later analysis, each TCR beta chain was defined by its CDR3 amino acid sequence together with its V-gene family, and reads lacking a unique V-gene family were excluded. A later analysis removed 550 to 650 highly shared, low-generation-probability nucleotide sequences to deal with suspected cross-contamination and a sequencing artifact. In a later analysis, a clonal expansion index was calculated for each public chain from normalized within-repertoire ranks of inferred template counts. Generation probabilities in a later analysis came from a VDJ recombination model fitted to out-of-frame rearrangements, and those results were checked against IGoR. In a later analysis, TCR-TCR, TCR-HLA and TCR-CMV co-occurrence was scored with hypergeometric tests, and a repertoire-size bias correction was applied to TCR pairs. False discovery rates were estimated in a later analysis by permuting HLA or CMV assignments 20 times. In a later analysis, co-occurring TCRs were grouped with DBSCAN, and TCRdist sequence similarity was added when clustering was performed within HLA-allele-positive subsets. Repertoires with fewer than 30,000 or more than 120,000 public chains were left out of co-occurrence clustering, as were four to six repertoires with anomalous nucleotide sharing. What TCRdb holds here is the immuneACCESS table cut down to in-frame rearrangements. Part of the clones is not present; checked against another copy, under half of the missing clones reflect an unresolved V gene, and the others are unexplained. The DNA was the basis for D and trimming; V, J and clone size are from that table. The record for this sample contains fewer than 250,000 clones. The ten top clones hold under 1% of the sample.

Its CDR3 holds 13 amino acids, cysteine through phenylalanine. The entry retains the CDR3 DNA only, 39 bases that are in frame from base 1. Trimming takes 3 bases from V and 4 bases from J, and the germline ends sit 6 bases apart. CDR1 SGHVS and CDR2 FQNEAQ are derived from the germline V gene. The cohort was made up of about 610 healthy bone marrow donors. At the time of sampling, every cohort member was nominally healthy, though immune exposures that went unrecorded were likely present. The donor tested CMV seropositive, placing the donor among the 250 to 300 seropositive members of the cohort. A peripheral blood sample was provided by each donor, and peripheral blood mononuclear cells were used for TCR beta sequencing. Genomic DNA was extracted from the blood cell samples with the Qiagen DNeasy Blood Extraction Kit. Note on this clone: No antigen is known for it.

This receptor was identified in a woman aged 30 to 39 in good health and CMV-seropositive. The material sequenced was PBMCs. The chain couples TRBV7-8 to TRBJ2-2, with TRBD1 perhaps the D gene, on 6 matching bases. Read as DNA, the sequence is TGTGCCAGCAGCTTCAGGGGCACCGGGGAGCTGTTTTTT. It codes for CASSFRGTGELFF.